These T cell receptor beta chains were read from a single sample in a study of beta chain features in type 1 diabetes. Method: immunoSEQ multiplex PCR; TCRdb's copy keeps in-frame clones and lacks some. The repertoire has 600,000 or so clones, over 10% of them found once; the top ten carry more than 0.095%. Source material: naive CD4+ T cells from blood. The receptors here all came from a young man with type 1 diabetes. The CDR3 runs from the conserved cysteine through the conserved F or W. The D gene is left open where the match is weak. Not all rows give a size; the values are once, few, many and, for expanded clones, a class.

clone_size j_call d_call v_call cdr3_aa cdr3_nt
few TRBJ1-3 . TRBV7-2 CASSQAISRGSGNTIYF TGTGCCAGCAGCCAGGCAATCTCTCGCGGTTCTGGAAACACCATATATTTT
. TRBJ1-5 . TRBV7-2 CASSNEGESQPQHF TGTGCCAGCAGCAATGAGGGAGAAAGTCAGCCCCAGCATTTT
. TRBJ1-2 TRBD1 TRBV14 CASSATSGTVNYGYTF TGTGCCAGCAGCGCGACGTCCGGGACAGTCAACTATGGCTACACCTTC
. TRBJ2-7 . TRBV18 CASSPPALYEQYF TGTGCCAGCTCACCACCTGCCCTCTACGAGCAGTACTTC
few TRBJ2-2 TRBD1 TRBV5-1 CASHTGVNTGELFF TGCGCCAGTCACACAGGGGTTAACACCGGGGAGCTGTTTTTT
. TRBJ2-3 TRBD2 TRBV4-3 CASSPTGLVTDTQYF TGCGCCAGCAGCCCAACGGGACTAGTCACAGATACGCAGTATTTT
. TRBJ1-2 . TRBV6-5 CASSKLLQDYGYTF TGTGCCAGCAGTAAACTTCTCCAGGACTATGGCTACACCTTC
. TRBJ1-5 . TRBV7-9 CASSFWGRDQPQHF TGTGCCAGCAGCTTTTGGGGCAGGGACCAGCCCCAGCATTTT
. TRBJ2-7 TRBD1 TRBV29-1 CSVGPRTGAYEQYF TGCAGCGTTGGTCCTAGGACAGGGGCCTACGAGCAGTACTTC
. TRBJ2-7 . TRBV5-4 CASSLDGPREQYF TGTGCCAGCAGCTTAGATGGCCCCCGCGAGCAGTACTTC
. TRBJ1-5 . TRBV9 CASSVNTDSNQPQHF TGTGCCAGCAGCGTAAATACAGATAGCAATCAGCCCCAGCATTTT
few TRBJ1-3 TRBD1 TRBV9 CASSGRQGPPGNTIYF TGTGCCAGCAGCGGCCGACAGGGTCCACCTGGAAACACCATATATTTT
. TRBJ2-7 . TRBV7-2 CASSQGGRGYEQYF TGTGCCAGCAGCCAGGGGGGCAGAGGGTACGAGCAGTACTTC
few TRBJ2-1 . TRBV11-2 CASSLVGADYNEQFF TGTGCCAGCAGCTTAGTGGGAGCGGACTACAATGAGCAGTTCTTC
. TRBJ1-2 TRBD1 TRBV28 CASSLVGSGQGRRTTF TGTGCCAGCAGCCTAGTGGGGAGTGGACAGGGAAGACGTACCACCTTC
few TRBJ2-3 TRBD2 TRBV5-1 CASSLGLAGETDTQYF TGCGCCAGCAGCTTGGGACTAGCGGGGGAGACAGATACGCAGTATTTT
. TRBJ2-5 TRBD1 TRBV10-3 CAISPSTGAETQYF TGTGCCATCAGCCCATCGACAGGGGCGGAGACCCAGTACTTC
. TRBJ2-7 TRBD1 TRBV6-5 CASSFRQGGEQYF TGTGCCAGCAGTTTCCGACAGGGCGGCGAGCAGTACTTC
few TRBJ2-1 . TRBV11-2 CASTGDGVRRSEQFF TGTGCCAGCACCGGCGACGGGGTCAGGCGATCTGAGCAGTTCTTC
few TRBJ2-7 . TRBV2 CASSVMGGQGEQYF TGTGCCAGCAGTGTGATGGGGGGGCAGGGCGAGCAGTACTTC
. TRBJ2-1 TRBD1 TRBV6-5 CASRPGQGSYNEQFF TGTGCCAGCAGACCGGGACAGGGGTCCTACAATGAGCAGTTCTTC
few TRBJ1-1 TRBD1 TRBV2 CASSRQGDEAFF TGTGCCAGCAGCCGACAGGGGGATGAAGCTTTCTTT
. TRBJ2-1 . TRBV25-1 CASSVRDDYNEQFF TGTGCCAGCAGTGTACGGGACGATTACAATGAGCAGTTCTTC
few TRBJ1-2 . TRBV28 CASYDGRGINYGYTF TGTGCCAGCTATGACGGGAGGGGAATTAACTATGGCTACACCTTC
. TRBJ1-1 . TRBV10-3 CAISESMSQGAFF TGTGCCATCAGTGAGTCGATGTCACAGGGAGCTTTCTTT
. TRBJ1-4 . TRBV7-9 CASSFPGGSQANEKLFF TGTGCCAGCAGCTTCCCCGGGGGTAGTCAAGCAAATGAAAAACTGTTTTTT
. TRBJ2-3 . TRBV18 CASSPSTDTQYF TGTGCCAGCTCACCCAGCACAGATACGCAGTATTTT
few TRBJ1-3 TRBD1 TRBV29-1 CSVGAGGSGNTIYF TGCAGCGTTGGGGCAGGGGGCTCTGGAAACACCATATATTTT
. TRBJ2-5 . TRBV18 CASSPNQETQYF TGTGCCAGCTCACCGAACCAAGAGACCCAGTACTTC
few TRBJ1-6 . TRBV7-3 CASSSGGGSPLHF TGTGCCAGCAGCTCGGGGGGTGGCTCACCCCTCCACTTT
. TRBJ2-7 . TRBV5-1 CASSLGQNSWF TGCGCCAGCAGCTTGGGACAGAACTCGTGGTTC
. TRBJ2-7 . TRBV25-1 CASSEYRAYEQYF TGTGCCAGCAGTGAGTACAGGGCCTACGAGCAGTACTTC
. TRBJ1-1 . TRBV19 CASSVLDSEAFF TGTGCCAGTAGTGTTCTGGACAGTGAAGCTTTCTTT
. TRBJ1-2 . TRBV25-1 CASSKAPTPGGGYTF TGTGCCAGCAGTAAAGCCCCAACCCCCGGGGGTGGCTACACCTTC
. TRBJ2-1 . TRBV18 CASSPPSPTEQFF TGTGCCAGCTCACCACCTAGCCCCACTGAGCAGTTCTTC
. TRBJ1-2 . TRBV14 CASSPRTQLYGYTF TGTGCCAGCAGCCCTCGGACACAGCTCTATGGCTACACCTTC
few TRBJ1-5 . TRBV9 CASSPTGTNQPQHF TGTGCCAGCAGCCCAACCGGGACTAATCAGCCCCAGCATTTT
. TRBJ2-2 . TRBV11-2 CASSPRVSGELFF TGTGCCAGCAGCCCCAGGGTTTCCGGGGAGCTGTTTTTT
. TRBJ1-1 . TRBV2 CASSPLGENTEAFF TGTGCCAGCAGTCCTCTGGGGGAGAACACTGAAGCTTTCTTT
few TRBJ2-3 TRBD2 TRBV4-2 CASSLGLAEYSTDTQYF TGTGCCAGCAGCCTGGGACTAGCGGAATATAGCACAGATACGCAGTATTTT
few TRBJ2-7 . TRBV7-2 CASSSAGSSYEQYF TGTGCCAGCAGCTCCGCCGGGTCCTCCTACGAGCAGTACTTC
many TRBJ2-2 . TRBV30 CAWSEAETRTGELFF TGTGCCTGGAGTGAGGCAGAGACCCGCACCGGGGAGCTGTTTTTT
. TRBJ2-7 . TRBV14 CASSSPLGVTTYEQYF TGTGCCAGCAGCTCGCCCCTCGGGGTCACAACCTACGAGCAGTACTTC
few TRBJ2-7 TRBD2 TRBV18 CASSSRLAGVSDEQYF TGTGCCAGCTCATCTCGACTAGCGGGGGTGTCCGACGAGCAGTACTTC
. TRBJ2-7 TRBD2 TRBV9 CASSVGLAGSNSYEQYF TGTGCCAGCAGCGTAGGGCTAGCGGGGTCAAACTCCTACGAGCAGTACTTC
. TRBJ2-5 . TRBV28 CASSLSGVETQYF TGTGCCAGCAGTTTGTCGGGAGTGGAGACCCAGTACTTC
. TRBJ1-5 TRBD1 TRBV18 CASSLRQGTGQPQHF TGTGCCAGCTCACTTCGACAGGGAACGGGACAGCCCCAGCATTTT
. TRBJ1-6 . TRBV9 CASSAREPTGNNSPLHF TGTGCCAGCAGCGCCCGCGAACCGACAGGAAATAATTCACCCCTCCACTTT
. TRBJ2-2 . TRBV19 CASSIGAGEVWRTGELFF TGTGCCAGTAGTATAGGTGCAGGGGAGGTATGGAGGACCGGGGAGCTGTTTTTT
few TRBJ2-5 . TRBV7-9 CASSWGPAQETQYF TGTGCCAGCAGCTGGGGTCCAGCCCAAGAGACCCAGTACTTC
few TRBJ1-4 . TRBV5-1 CASRRDADNEKLFF TGCGCCAGCAGACGGGACGCAGATAATGAAAAACTGTTTTTT
. TRBJ2-1 . TRBV2 CASSAELVSNNEQFF TGTGCCAGCAGTGCAGAGCTGGTATCTAACAATGAGCAGTTCTTC
. TRBJ2-1 . TRBV29-1 CSVNSRHSSSYNEQFF TGCAGCGTTAATTCTCGTCACTCAAGCTCCTACAATGAGCAGTTCTTC
few TRBJ1-1 . TRBV7-2 CASSLDMGGHTEAFF TGTGCCAGCAGCTTAGATATGGGGGGACACACTGAAGCTTTCTTT